This T cell receptor beta chain was recorded in a study of human T cells and chemical hapten exposure. Study summary: Slight volume differences across pooled libraries mainly accounted for varying per-sample TCR yields.

Notes on the study in general: After DPC sensitization, TCRs above 1 in 1000 frequency showed no change.

With respect to this clonotype: What it binds is unknown.

Trimming left V 8 bases short and J 7 bases short, with 17 bases between. This CDR3 is 14 amino acids long. CDR1 and CDR2 (germline): MNHEY, SVGAGI. Indicated time point: healthy volunteer bleed at 6 weeks. Total RNA came from unfractionated whole blood. Original data processing: Sequenced samples showed a median of approximately 100,000 TCRs each, with counts running from around 24,000 to 710,000. TCRdb re-derived calls from the RACE reads in MiXCR, one entry per CDR3 protein. What appears here as the V and J calls and clone size reflects TCRdb's work, not the paper's. This table holds about 65,000 distinct CDR3 sequences, around 6.1% found once.

The origin of this receptor is a female donor in good health. Some clones in this sample may be carry-over from other donors' samples. The rearrangement links TRBV6-5 to TRBJ1-4, with D perhaps matching TRBD1 (5 bases). Sequencing was done on a sample of whole blood. Here the CDR3 reads CASGDSSAGEKLFF. Written as DNA, the CDR3 is TGTGCCAGCGGAGACAGCTCCGCGGGTGAAAAACTGTTTTTT.